Following are 11 T cell receptor beta chains from one sample sequenced in a study of tumor and adjacent non-tumor tissue in lung cancer. This sample's RNA came from whole unsorted tissue. Distant lung tissue was collected more than 3 cm away from the tumor edge. A modified ARM-PCR protocol with three rounds of nested PCR amplified TCRbeta. TCRdb redid the calling of the multiplex PCR reads with MiXCR, one entry per CDR3 protein. The repertoire holds around 82,000 distinct CDR3 sequences, with about 82% as singletons. The specimen was distant non-tumor lung tissue. These receptors all come from a man aged 55 to 70 with non-small cell lung cancer.

The count of this clonotype is one. This chain links TRBV11-2 with TRBJ2-5; D not resolved. V lost 7 bases, J lost 13 bases, and 22 bases lay in between. The CDR3 sequence is 13 residues long. Germline V gives CDR1 SGHAT, CDR2 FQNNGV. The CDR3 DNA reads TGTGCCAGCAACTCTACAAGGGAAGAGTCCCGGTACTTC. Amino acid sequence: CASNSTREESRYF. Drawing the rest from reference TRBV11-2 and TRBJ2-5, the complete variable domain is EAGVAQSPRYKIIEKRQSVAFWCNPISGHATLYWYQQILGQGPKLLIQFQNNGVVDDSQLPKDRFSAERLKGVDSTLKIQPAKLEDSAVYLCASNSTREESRYFGPGTRLLVL.

This clonotype was observed a few times. The chain uses TRBV5-1 and TRBJ2-5; D remains unclear. Germline lookup yields CDR1 SGHRS and CDR2 YFSETQ. Trimming removed 3 bases at V and 5 bases at J, with 14 bases between. The CDR3 length is 14 residues. CDR3 sequence (DNA): TGCGCCAGCAGCTACGGACGGATCGGGGAGACCCAGTACTTC. This translates into CASSYGRIGETQYF.

Turning to this clonotype: The missing conserved phenylalanine or tryptophan at the end of this CDR3 makes a read error likely. The chain has TRBV29-1 and TRBJ2-5, with D uncertain. Germline V gene data show CDR1 as SQVTM and CDR2 as ANQGSEA. The CDR3 length is 12 residues. Here the CDR3 DNA reads TGCATCGTTCTTGTTCGCACGGGGACCCAGTACTTA. Its protein is CIVLVRTGTQYL.

For this clonotype: Possible read error: a much larger clone is one base away. The V gene is TRBV7-8, the J gene TRBJ1-5; D gene ambiguous. The germline gives CDR1 SGHVS, CDR2 FQNEAQ. V dropped 1 base and J dropped 8 bases, with 9 bases sitting between them. This CDR3 comprises 13 residues. Here the CDR3 reads CASSLVGIKPQHF. In DNA form, the CDR3 reads TGTGCCAGCAGCTTAGTGGGAATTAAGCCCCAGCATTTT. The full variable domain, its missing parts supplied by reference TRBV7-8 and TRBJ1-5, is GAGVSQSPRYKVAKRGQDVALRCDPISGHVSLFWYQQALGQGPEFLTYFQNEAQLDKSGLPSDRFFAERPEGSVSTLKIQRTQQEDSAVYLCASSLVGIKPQHFGDGTRLSIL.

This chain connects TRBV11-1 to TRBJ1-4; no clear D gene. Germline V gives CDR1 SGHAT, CDR2 FQDESV (reference sequence). The CDR3 sequence is 15 residues long. V was pared by 6 bases and J by 7 bases, with 18 bases between. Written as DNA, the CDR3 is TGTGCCAGCAGTTGTTGTTCCTCCCGAGGTGAAAAACTGTTTTTT. Translated: CASSCCSSRGEKLFF.

J is TRBJ1-5 and V is TRBV5-6; 8 bases are a match to TRBD1. Germline V CDR1 and CDR2: SGHDT, YYEEEE. Unmatched junction bases numbered 16, after V lost 4 bases and J lost 10 bases. The CDR3 is made up of 16 amino acids. The CDR3 bases are TGTGCCAGCAGCCTATGGGGACAGGAGGCCGGTCAACCCCAGCATTTT. This codes for CASSLWGQEAGQPQHF.

The V and J genes are TRBV2 and TRBJ2-1, with 9 nucleotides matching TRBD2. Germline V gives CDR1 SNHLY, CDR2 FYNNEI. V lost 3 bases, J lost 2 bases, and 2 bases stayed unmatched. CDR3 length equals 15 residues. CDR3 loop: CASSDLAGTYNEQFF. The DNA of the CDR3 is TGTGCCAGCAGTGACCTAGCGGGGACCTACAATGAGCAGTTCTTC.

Regarding this clonotype: Because it lacks the conserved phenylalanine or tryptophan at the end, this CDR3 is likely a read error. The DNA is left out, because the CDR3 cannot be placed on it with certainty; the CDR3 is given as TCRdb lists it. This chain joins TRBV11-2 and TRBJ2-5; TRBD1 is the table's D call, not checked against the DNA. The length of the CDR3 is 13 amino acids, counting both ends. Germline V gene lookup returns CDR1 SGHAT and CDR2 FQNNGV. The CDR3 reads CVSSSTGEETPYP.

A remark on this clonotype: Just one base apart from a much larger clone, this may be a read error. The rearrangement joins TRBV5-4 to TRBJ2-7; TRBD1 matches at 10 bases. The germline CDR1 and CDR2 sequences are SGHNT and YYREEE (reference sequence). The CDR3 has 15 amino acids. The CDR3 coding sequence is TGTGTCAGCAGCCCCCGGGACAGGGGTCTAGGCGAGCAGTACTTC. Amino acid sequence: CVSSPRDRGLGEQYF. The full variable domain, in which reference TRBV5-4 and TRBJ2-7 provide the parts outside the CDR3, is ETGVTQSPTHLIKTRGQQVTLRCSSQSGHNTVSWYQQALGQGPQFIFQYYREEENGRGNFPPRFSGLQFPNYSSELNVNALELDDSALYLCVSSPRDRGLGEQYFGPGTRLTVT.

This chain connects TRBV28 to TRBJ2-5; D is undetermined. V gave up 3 bases and J gave up 5 bases, with 16 bases separating them. This CDR3 region has 15 residues. Germline CDR1 is MDHEN and CDR2 is SYDVKM. As DNA, the CDR3 is TGTGCCAGCAGTTTCGTCATGGTTGGATTTGAGACCCAGTACTTC. The encoded protein is CASSFVMVGFETQYF.

Only a few counts were recorded for this clonotype. Compared with germline, one end of the junction differs, possibly owing to a read error. The genes are TRBV6-5 and TRBJ2-1; no definite D call. In germline, CDR1 is MNHEY, CDR2 SVGAGI. The CDR3 totals 14 residues. As DNA, the CDR3 is TGTGCCGGCAGTTACTCCCCATCAAGGAATGAGCAGTTCTTC. This encodes CAGSYSPSRNEQFF.